This is a list of T cell receptor beta chains from one sample in a study of cytomegalovirus exposure and HLA in healthy donors. TCRdb keeps only in-frame clones here, not all; method: immunoSEQ multiplex PCR. The sample shows roughly 150,000 clones, less than 65% of them seen only once. Sequencing was done on a sample of PBMCs. The source is a woman in her 30s in good health and CMV-seropositive. Both conserved end residues are part of each CDR3. Fields, in order: CDR3 protein, CDR3 DNA, V gene, J gene, clone size, D gene. The D gene is left open where the match is weak. A clone size is listed for some rows: how often the clone was seen (once, few, many), or a class if it is expanded.

CDR3 protein: CASSLDPTGINSPLHF
CDR3 DNA: TGTGCCAGCAGCTTAGATCCCACGGGAATAAATTCACCCCTCCACTTT
V gene: TRBV11-2
J gene: TRBJ1-6
clone size: .
D gene: .

CDR3 protein: CASSDWPYSGSYNEQFF
CDR3 DNA: TGTGCCAGCAGTGACTGGCCTTATAGCGGGAGCTACAATGAGCAGTTCTTC
V gene: TRBV6-4
J gene: TRBJ2-1
clone size: .
D gene: TRBD2

CDR3 protein: CASSLSLSGGTEAFF
CDR3 DNA: TGTGCCAGCAGCTTAAGTCTTTCAGGGGGCACTGAAGCTTTCTTT
V gene: TRBV7-2
J gene: TRBJ1-1
clone size: .
D gene: TRBD1

CDR3 protein: CASTQGAGGNQPQHF
CDR3 DNA: TGTGCCAGCACGCAGGGGGCGGGGGGCAATCAGCCCCAGCATTTT
V gene: TRBV2
J gene: TRBJ1-5
clone size: few
D gene: TRBD1

CDR3 protein: CASSQETGSTYEQYF
CDR3 DNA: TGCGCCAGCAGCCAAGAAACAGGGAGCACCTACGAGCAGTACTTC
V gene: TRBV4-1
J gene: TRBJ2-7
clone size: few
D gene: .

CDR3 protein: CASSNRRADSYEQYF
CDR3 DNA: TGTGCCAGTAGTAACCGGCGGGCCGATTCCTACGAGCAGTACTTC
V gene: TRBV19
J gene: TRBJ2-7
clone size: once
D gene: .

CDR3 protein: CASSLGAGNSYEQYF
CDR3 DNA: TGTGCCAGCAGCTTAGGAGCGGGAAACTCCTACGAGCAGTACTTC
V gene: TRBV7-2
J gene: TRBJ2-7
clone size: .
D gene: TRBD2

CDR3 protein: CSVEGEGKGQNQETQYF
CDR3 DNA: TGCAGCGTTGAGGGAGAGGGTAAGGGACAAAACCAAGAGACCCAGTACTTC
V gene: TRBV29-1
J gene: TRBJ2-5
clone size: few
D gene: .

CDR3 protein: CASSPHRTDTDTQYF
CDR3 DNA: TGTGCCAGCAGCCCTCACCGGACAGACACAGATACGCAGTATTTT
V gene: TRBV4-2
J gene: TRBJ2-3
clone size: .
D gene: .

CDR3 protein: CASSKGQGYREQYF
CDR3 DNA: TGCGCCAGCAGCAAGGGACAGGGATACCGCGAGCAGTACTTC
V gene: TRBV4-1
J gene: TRBJ2-7
clone size: .
D gene: TRBD1

CDR3 protein: CASRRRVSDIPDTQYF
CDR3 DNA: TGTGCCAGCAGACGTCGGGTTTCAGATATTCCAGATACGCAGTATTTT
V gene: TRBV27
J gene: TRBJ2-3
clone size: .
D gene: .

CDR3 protein: CASAGQRLGTGELFF
CDR3 DNA: TGTGCCAGCGCGGGTCAGCGGTTAGGGACCGGGGAGCTGTTTTTT
V gene: TRBV6-6
J gene: TRBJ2-2
clone size: .
D gene: .

CDR3 protein: CASSLTGQYNEQFF
CDR3 DNA: TGTGCCAGCAGCTTAACTGGGCAGTACAATGAGCAGTTCTTC
V gene: TRBV7-3
J gene: TRBJ2-1
clone size: once
D gene: .

CDR3 protein: CASSLAWGQGINQPQHF
CDR3 DNA: TGTGCCAGCAGCTTGGCTTGGGGCCAGGGAATTAATCAGCCCCAGCATTTT
V gene: TRBV7-2
J gene: TRBJ1-5
clone size: .
D gene: .

CDR3 protein: CASSSAGTSFYEQFF
CDR3 DNA: TGTGCCAGCAGCTCCGCCGGGACTAGCTTCTATGAGCAGTTCTTC
V gene: TRBV5-4
J gene: TRBJ2-1
clone size: .
D gene: TRBD2

CDR3 protein: CASSLKRSGGEQFF
CDR3 DNA: TGTGCCAGCAGCTTAAAAAGAAGCGGGGGTGAGCAGTTCTTC
V gene: TRBV7-2
J gene: TRBJ2-1
clone size: .
D gene: TRBD2